This passage covers 8 T cell receptor beta chains from one sample sequenced in a study of B cell selection in AIRE deficiency. Profiled with immunoSEQ multiplex PCR; TCRdb holds only in-frame clones, not every one. The repertoire has roughly 26,000 clones, approximately 90% of them found once; the top ten carry around 1.1%. Sorted regulatory T cells were CD4-positive, CD25-high and CD127-low or negative. The sequencing input was CD4+CD25+ Tregs sorted from PBMCs. The origin of the receptors is a human donor in good health.

This clone appeared once. The V gene is TRBV7-3, the J gene TRBJ1-5; the D gene is possibly TRBD1 (5 bases). V lost 7 bases to trimming and J lost 0 bases, with 19 bases between them. This CDR3 spans 17 amino acids. Germline V lookup: CDR1 SGHTA, CDR2 FQGTGA. As DNA, the CDR3 is TGTGCCAGCAAAATCAGGGCCACGGCATATAGCAATCAGCCCCAGCATTTT. Encoded protein: CASKIRATAYSNQPQHF.

The chain couples TRBV7-8 to TRBJ2-7; the D is unclear. The CDR3 is made up of 16 amino acids. Germline V lookup: CDR1 SGHVS, CDR2 FQNEAQ. V lost 0 bases to trimming and J lost 4 bases, with 16 bases between them. In nucleotides, the CDR3 is TGTGCCAGCAGCTTAGCGCCTGGGAATGCGGTATACGAGCAGTACTTC. Residues: CASSLAPGNAVYEQYF.

V is TRBV6-6 and J is TRBJ1-1; D remains ambiguous. In germline, CDR1 is MNHNY, CDR2 SVGAGI (reference sequence). V was shortened by 7 bases and J by 2 bases, with 17 bases between the two germline ends. This CDR3 is 15 amino acids long. The CDR3 here is CASTKGRAGNTEAFF. Here the CDR3 DNA reads TGTGCCAGCACCAAAGGACGGGCGGGAAACACTGAAGCTTTCTTT.

The chain recombines TRBV2 with TRBJ1-2, with TRBD1 as a possible D gene (6 bases). Per germline, CDR1 SNHLY and CDR2 FYNNEI. The CDR3 length is 12 residues. Trimming stripped 3 bases from V and 5 bases from J, with 7 bases between. For the CDR3, the DNA is TGTGCCAGCAGTGAGACAGGATATGGCTACACCTTC. This sequence encodes CASSETGYGYTF.

V usage is TRBV7-6 and J usage is TRBJ2-3, with a possible D match to TRBD2 (7 bases). Germline V gives CDR1 SGHVS, CDR2 FNYEAQ. The CDR3 is 17 residues long. V was shortened by 0 bases and J by 0 bases, with 13 bases between the two germline ends. DNA for the CDR3: TGTGCCAGCAGCTTAGCCCTTGGGGGGGCTAGCACAGATACGCAGTATTTT. Encoded protein: CASSLALGGASTDTQYF.

This clone was found a few times. Additional DNA sequences in this sample encode the identical CDR3. The chain has TRBV15 and TRBJ1-5; tentatively, D is TRBD1 (6 bases). The CDR3 runs to 16 residues. Germline V gives CDR1 LNHNV, CDR2 YYDKDF (reference sequence). Trimming removed 1 base at V and 0 bases at J, with 10 bases between. As DNA, the CDR3 is TGTGCCACCAGCAGAGGGGGGACAAATAGCAATCAGCCCCAGCATTTT. It is translated as CATSRGGTNSNQPQHF.

This clone was recorded once. The CDR3: CASSDEFKNEQFF. As DNA, the CDR3 is TGCGCCAGCAGTGATGAATTTAAAAATGAGCAGTTCTTC. V is TRBV10-1 and J is TRBJ2-1, with D unresolved. Looked up from germline, CDR1 is WNHNN and CDR2 is SYGVQD (reference sequence). V shed 3 bases and J shed 7 bases, with 10 bases lying between them. The CDR3 consists of 13 residues.

This clone was recorded once. The chain carries TRBV9 and TRBJ1-6; TRBD1 matches at 10 bases. With 3 bases clipped from V and 7 bases from J, the junction kept 4 bases outside the gene matches. This CDR3 comprises 15 residues. Germline-derived CDR1 and CDR2 are SGDLS and YYNGEE. The DNA of the CDR3 is TGTGCCAGCAGCGAGGACAGGGGGGGAAATTCACCCCTCCACTTT. Protein: CASSEDRGGNSPLHF.